This record concerns one T cell receptor (beta chain) sequence. The antigen is undetermined. As every portion of the isolated RNA was reverse transcribed, the sequencing read expressed TCRB transcripts. Sequencing used immunoSEQ multiplex PCR; TCRdb keeps in-frame clones, though not all of them. The sample carries about 120,000 clones, over 15% recorded once. Germline values: CDR1 LGHNA, CDR2 YSLEER. V lost 0 bases and J lost 7; bases outside the gene matches: 9. The CDR3 extends over 16 amino acids. The sample comes from a study of beta chain features in type 1 diabetes. Findings of the study overall: Cells with high TCR expression could be over-represented when cDNA is sequenced. Naive, central memory and Treg TCRB repertoires seemed to resemble each other more closely in patients than they did in healthy donors. Researchers could not determine here whether HLA type influences TCRB rearrangement. In type 1 diabetes patients, VDJ junctions had fewer insertions; deletions at these junctions were more frequent. Type 1 diabetes patients had TCRB CDR3s that were shorter (moderately but significantly so) in all four CD4+ subsets.

This clonotype originated in a man aged 30 to 45 with type 1 diabetes. Sequenced input: central memory CD4+ T cells from blood. This rearrangement joins TRBV4-3 to TRBJ2-3; 8 nucleotides agree with TRBD2. The CDR3 reads CASSQDVSGGWNTQYF. The CDR3 DNA reads TGCGCCAGCAGCCAAGATGTGTCGGGGGGGTGGAATACGCAGTATTTT.